This entry concerns a single TCR beta chain. Its specificity is not known. The sample originates from a study of CD8 T cells in ankylosing spondylitis. The germline V gene has CDR1 LNHDA and CDR2 SQIVND (reference sequence). The CDR3 is 19 residues long. V was cut by 5 bases and J by 2 bases, with 26 bases left in between. Whole-study findings and limits: Ankylosing spondylitis blood appeared to carry a characteristic TCR beta motif of several highly homologous variants.

Each CDR3 protein gets one entry after TCRdb re-called the 5' RACE reads with MiXCR. This sample has approximately 550,000 distinct CDR3 sequences, with more than 9.5% found just once. V gene TRBV19 combines with J gene TRBJ2-3; tentatively, D is TRBD1 (5 bases). This sequence originates from a male donor with ankylosing spondylitis. The sample taken for sequencing was blood, either unsorted or a sorted T cell fraction (not recorded which). CDR3 DNA sequence: TGTGCCAGTAGTTCCCACATCCCTTACTTAGGGGCCCCCACAGATACGCAGTATTTT. Its translation: CASSSHIPYLGAPTDTQYF.